This TCR beta chain is from a study of T-cell reconstitution after alpha-beta-depleted transplantation in children. Study-level points and caveats: The authors attributed T-cell counts and diversity one year after transplant mostly to newly produced T cells. Some patients' high day-60 TCRbeta diversity was attributed to recipient cells surviving conditioning. Approximately two months post-transplant, alpha-beta T cells reportedly originated from several hundred expanded graft clones.

Germline lookup yields CDR1 LNHNV and CDR2 YYDKDF (reference sequence). After removal of 0 bases from V and 0 bases from J, the junction contained 7 bases not matched to a gene. The length of the CDR3 is 17 residues. Notes on this clonotype: What it recognizes is unknown.

Library preparation (for TCRbeta) was performed with unique molecular identifiers. A single record per CDR3 protein comes from TCRdb applying MiXCR to the PCR reads. The sample has 500,000 to 650,000 distinct CDR3 sequences, about an eighth seen once. V gene TRBV15 combines with J gene TRBJ2-7, with 8 bases that match TRBD1. The sequence derives from a female patient under 10 years old who had a stem cell transplant for aplastic anemia, so the T cells may come from the graft donor. This sample comprised PBMCs, mostly from graft donor cells, obtained 180 days after TCRalphabeta/CD19-depleted stem cell transplant. CDR3 in DNA: TGTGCCACCAGCAGAGATCTAGAGACAGGGGCCTCCTACGAGCAGTACTTC. This sequence encodes CATSRDLETGASYEQYF.